This TCR beta chain was captured in a study of breast tumors, draining lymph nodes, adjacent tissues. Study findings and constraints: Compared with lymph nodes, tumors were less diverse; compared with nontumor tissue, more. Findings are consistent with lymph node origin and intratumoral expansion of most tumor T cells. That most tumor T cells come from lymph nodes remained unproven.

Per the germline V gene, CDR1 is SGHKS and CDR2 is YYEKEE (reference sequence). The length of the CDR3 is 14 residues. Trimming took 7 bases from V and 3 from J; bases not matched to a gene: 7. About this clonotype itself: No antigen is known for it.

One entry per CDR3 protein, called by TCRdb with MiXCR from the multiplex PCR reads. The top ten clones hold about 22% of a sample with some 22,000 distinct CDR3 sequences, 60% to 70% of them seen once. Specimen: tumor-adjacent breast tissue. This chain joins TRBV5-5 and TRBJ2-3; TRBD2 matches at 8 bases. This TCR derives from a female donor with breast cancer. Some clones in this sample may be carry-over from other donors' samples. The CDR3: CASLREGRTDTQYF. The CDR3 DNA sequence: TGTGCCAGCCTTCGGGAGGGGCGGACAGATACGCAGTATTTT.